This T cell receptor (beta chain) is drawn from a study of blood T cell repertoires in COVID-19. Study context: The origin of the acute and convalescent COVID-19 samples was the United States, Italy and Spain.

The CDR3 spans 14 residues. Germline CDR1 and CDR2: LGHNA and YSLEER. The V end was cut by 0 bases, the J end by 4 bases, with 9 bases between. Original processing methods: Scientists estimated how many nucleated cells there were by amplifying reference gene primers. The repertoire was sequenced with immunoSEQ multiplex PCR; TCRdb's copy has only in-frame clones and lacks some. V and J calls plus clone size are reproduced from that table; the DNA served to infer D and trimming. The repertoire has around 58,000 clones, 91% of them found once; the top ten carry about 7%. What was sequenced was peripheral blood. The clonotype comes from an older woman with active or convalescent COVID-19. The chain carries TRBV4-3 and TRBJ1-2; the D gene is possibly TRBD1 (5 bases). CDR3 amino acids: CASSQENRLYGYTF. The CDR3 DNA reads TGCGCCAGCAGCCAAGAGAACAGGCTCTATGGCTACACCTTC.